One and the same sample provided the 7 T cell receptor beta chains below, sequenced in a study of T cell responses to AZD1222 COVID-19 vaccine. Generated by immunoSEQ multiplex PCR, the TCRdb table keeps only in-frame clones and is missing some. The profile covers around 150,000 clones, with less than 95% appearing a single time and around 1.5% taken by the ten largest. The sample here was peripheral blood, taken on day 0 of AZD1222 vaccination. These receptors all come from an adult in good health.

J is TRBJ1-1 and V is TRBV27, with 9 bases identical to TRBD1. J lost 12 bases, V lost 8 bases, and 16 bases had no gene match. Germline-derived CDR1 and CDR2 are MNHEY and SMNVEV (reference sequence). The CDR3 is 14 amino acids. CDR3: CASGSAHPGQGTFF. Here the CDR3 DNA reads TGTGCCAGCGGGAGTGCCCATCCGGGACAGGGAACTTTCTTT.

The genes are TRBV29-1 and TRBJ1-2; D might be TRBD1 (6 bases). CDR1 is SQVTM and CDR2 is ANQGSEA in the germline V gene. The V gene lost 7 bases and the J gene lost 8 bases, with 14 bases spanning the gap. This CDR3 contains 11 residues. The CDR3 loop reads CSAPSRGGYTF. CDR3 DNA sequence: TGCAGCGCCCCATCTAGGGGGGGCTACACCTTC.

Notes on this clone: Germline is not matched at one junction end, which may reflect a read error. The chain joins TRBV4-3 to TRBJ2-6, with D hard to call. The CDR3 spans 16 residues. Germline V CDR1 and CDR2: LGHNA, YSLEER. The CDR3 is CASSQDPYSGTNVLTF. Here the CDR3 DNA reads TGCGCCAGCAGCCAAGACCCATACTCTGGGACCAACGTCCTGACTTTC.

This rearrangement joins TRBV19 to TRBJ1-1; the D is unclear. Trimming shortened V by 4 bases and J by 1 base, and 7 bases separated the two germline ends. This CDR3 is 13 amino acids long. The V gene's germline CDR1 is LNHDA and CDR2 SQIVND (reference sequence). The DNA for the CDR3 is TGTGCCAGTAGTACGAAGGGGAACACTGAAGCTTTCTTT. Translated: CASSTKGNTEAFF. Using reference TRBV19 and TRBJ1-1 for the parts outside the CDR3, the full variable domain is DGGITQSPKYLFRKEGQNVTLSCEQNLNHDAMYWYRQDPGQGLRLIYYSQIVNDFQKGDIAEGYSVSREKKESFPLTVTSAQKNPTAFYLCASSTKGNTEAFFGQGTRLTVV.

This clone has just one count. The V call is TRBV6-2 or TRBV6-3, the J call TRBJ2-7; D unclear. V gave up 5 bases and J gave up 6 bases, with 14 bases separating them. Germline CDR1 and CDR2: MNHEY and SVGEGT. This CDR3 has 13 residues. CDR3 sequence (DNA): TGTGCCAGCAGTAACACCCTGGGTGGCGAGCAGTACTTC. It encodes CASSNTLGGEQYF.

This clone was found once. This sample includes further DNA sequences coding for the same CDR3. The CDR3 loop is CASRGTLNTEAFF. In DNA form, the CDR3 reads TGTGCCAGCAGAGGGACCTTGAACACTGAAGCTTTCTTT. The rearrangement links TRBV28 to TRBJ1-1; maybe TRBD1 (5 bases). CDR3 length equals 13 residues. V shed 6 bases and J shed 0 bases, with 8 bases lying between them. From germline, CDR1 is MDHEN and CDR2 SYDVKM.

The chain joins TRBV11-1 to TRBJ2-7, with unresolved D. The CDR3 sequence is 16 residues long. V lost 5 bases, J lost 1 base, and 18 bases lay in between. The germline V gene has CDR1 SGHAT and CDR2 FQDESV (reference sequence). The CDR3, as DNA: TGTGCCAGCAGCCTCGCTCGGGCGGTGTTTTCCTACGAGCAGTACTTC. It is translated as CASSLARAVFSYEQYF.